Below, 20 T cell receptor beta chains from the same sample are listed, as sequenced in a study of cytomegalovirus exposure and HLA in healthy donors. The study ran its PCR with 60 Vbeta and 13 Jbeta primers. Repertoires were generated with immunoSEQ multiplex PCR, while TCRdb's copy carries only in-frame clones and drops some. The sample contains 75,000 to 100,000 clones, around 80% of which appear only once. The material sequenced was PBMCs. These receptors were obtained from a man in his thirties or forties in good health and CMV-seronegative.

The chain joins TRBV10-3 to TRBJ2-3, with a tentative D call TRBD2 (6 bases). The CDR3 totals 12 residues. V was trimmed by 10 bases and J by 10 bases, leaving 18 bases between them. Per germline, CDR1 ENHRY and CDR2 SYGVKD. CDR3 nucleotides: TGTGCCACCTATGATGCGGGGTTCGCGCAGTATTTT. This encodes CATYDAGFAQYF.

This clone appeared a single time. The chain employs TRBV12-5 and TRBJ2-3, with TRBD2 matching over 8 bases. J was trimmed by 6 bases and V by 3 bases; bases with no gene match: 2. The CDR3 loop spans 13 amino acids. From germline, CDR1 is LGHNT and CDR2 FRNRAP. The CDR3 DNA sequence: TGTGCTAGTGGTTTTATAGCGGGGGATACGCAGTATTTT. The encoded protein is CASGFIAGDTQYF. Full variable domain (rest looked up from reference TRBV12-5 and TRBJ2-3): DARVTQTPRHKVTEMGQEVTMRCQPILGHNTVFWYRQTMMQGLELLAYFRNRAPLDDSGMPKDRFSAEMPDATLATLKIQPSEPRDSAVYFCASGFIAGDTQYFGPGTRLTVL.

This clone occurred a few times. The rearrangement uses TRBV6-1 and TRBJ1-1; D gene ambiguous. Germline CDR1 and CDR2: MNHNS and SASEGT. Deletions cut 3 bases from V and 4 bases from J, with 9 bases between. This CDR3 is 13 amino acids long. CDR3 protein: CASSETLGTEAFF. For the CDR3, the DNA is TGTGCCAGCAGTGAGACTCTGGGCACTGAAGCTTTCTTT.

The count of this clone is one. This sequence joins TRBV5-1 and TRBJ1-2; D is undetermined. Trimming shortened V by 4 bases and J by 8 bases, and 9 bases separated the two germline ends. The CDR3 is 11 amino acids. Germline CDR1 and CDR2: SGHRS and YFSETQ. CDR3 loop: CASSNSGGYTF. CDR3 nucleotide sequence: TGCGCCAGCAGCAATTCTGGCGGCTACACCTTC.

The chain recombines TRBV19 with TRBJ2-5; 11 nucleotides align to TRBD1. The CDR3 is 13 residues long. The V segment lost 7 bases and the J segment 3 bases; nucleotides outside the gene matches: 1. Germline loops: CDR1 LNHDA, CDR2 SQIVND (reference sequence). DNA for the CDR3: TGTGCCAGTATGGGACAGGGGGAAGAGACCCAGTACTTC. Translation: CASMGQGEETQYF.

The chain links TRBV7-6 to TRBJ2-1; 15 bases are shared with TRBD2. The CDR3 extends over 18 amino acids. Germline V gives CDR1 SGHVS, CDR2 FNYEAQ. Germline trimming cut 4 bases from V and 7 bases from J; bases unmatched to any gene: 11. CDR3 in DNA: TGTGCCAGCAGCTCCGGACTAGCGGGAGGGCCCATGGGGAATGAGCAGTTCTTC. This encodes CASSSGLAGGPMGNEQFF.

V is TRBV5-5 and J is TRBJ2-2; the D is unclear. The germline V and J ends were trimmed by 4 bases and 6 bases, with 13 bases remaining between them. The CDR3 runs 14 residues. Germline V gene data show CDR1 as SGHKS and CDR2 as YYEKEE (reference sequence). The CDR3 coding sequence is TGTGCCAGCAGCGCCGTTCTAGGATCCGGGGAGCTGTTTTTT. Residues: CASSAVLGSGELFF.

The V gene is TRBV27, the J gene TRBJ2-7, with 9 bases aligning to TRBD2. Germline CDR1 reads MNHEY; CDR2 reads SMNVEV (reference sequence). The CDR3 runs to 14 residues. Unmatched junction bases numbered 10, after V lost 7 bases and J lost 6 bases. In DNA, the CDR3 is TGTGCCAGCAAGTCCAGGACTAGCGTTTCCGAGCAGTACTTC. Translation gives CASKSRTSVSEQYF.

The V call is TRBV25-1, the J call TRBJ2-7, with 9 bases aligning to TRBD1. The germline CDR1 and CDR2 sequences are MGHDK and SYGVNS. Trimming removed 3 bases from V and 4 bases from J; junction bases left unmatched: 4. There are 14 residues in the CDR3. CDR3 coding DNA: TGTGCCAGCAGTGATCGACAGGGGGGGTACGAGCAGTACTTC. Protein: CASSDRQGGYEQYF.

This chain connects TRBV27 to TRBJ2-7; D uncertain. This CDR3 comprises 14 residues. Trimming shortened V by 2 bases and J by 0 bases, and 8 bases separated the two germline ends. The germline gives CDR1 MNHEY, CDR2 SMNVEV (reference sequence). CDR3 DNA: TGTGCCAGCAGTTTAACACTAAGCTCCTACGAGCAGTACTTC. This translates into CASSLTLSSYEQYF.

The CDR3 region has the DNA TGTGCCAGCAGCGCACTCGGACAGTTCAATCAGCCCCAGCATTTT. It translates to CASSALGQFNQPQHF. The chain employs TRBV9 and TRBJ1-5, with D maybe TRBD1 (6 bases). The V and J ends lost 3 bases and 3 bases respectively, with 13 bases between them. Per the germline V gene, CDR1 is SGDLS and CDR2 is YYNGEE. This CDR3 spans 15 amino acids.

The CDR3 spells CASGLVLAGADYNEQFF. The CDR3 nucleotides read TGTGCTAGTGGTTTGGTACTCGCGGGAGCGGATTACAATGAGCAGTTCTTC. The rearrangement links TRBV12-5 to TRBJ2-1; 7 bases map to TRBD2. CDR3 length equals 17 residues. The V and J ends lost 0 bases and 4 bases, in that order; junction bases with no gene match: 9. Germline loops: CDR1 LGHNT, CDR2 FRNRAP.

The chain joins TRBV6-6 to TRBJ1-1; D is unresolved. V lost 0 bases and J 1 base, leaving 9 bases between the germline ends. This CDR3 comprises 15 residues. Germline V gene sequence: CDR1 MNHNY, CDR2 SVGAGI (reference sequence). The CDR3 loop reads CASSYSISGNTEAFF. CDR3 DNA: TGTGCCAGCAGTTACTCTATATCAGGGAACACTGAAGCTTTCTTT.

This chain connects TRBV6-1 to TRBJ2-7, with a tentative D call TRBD2 (5 bases). Germline lookup yields CDR1 MNHNS and CDR2 SASEGT. The CDR3 spans 13 residues. Trimming took off 8 bases at V and 0 bases at J, with 11 bases between the two ends. The CDR3 nucleotides read TGTGCCAGCGCACTAGAAGCCTCCTACGAGCAGTACTTC. Its protein product is CASALEASYEQYF.

The J gene is TRBJ2-5, the V gene TRBV4-3; D is unclear. Germline assignment: CDR1 LGHNA and CDR2 YSLEER. The CDR3 has 13 residues. V dropped 0 bases and J dropped 5 bases, with 7 bases sitting between them. In DNA form, the CDR3 reads TGCGCCAGCAGCCAAGATTTCGGGGAGACCCAGTACTTC. Residues: CASSQDFGETQYF.

The rearrangement uses TRBV7-9 and TRBJ2-5; D is perhaps TRBD1 (6 bases). The ends were cut back, 8 bases at V and 4 bases at J, with 14 bases in the middle. The CDR3 has 13 amino acids. CDR1 SEHNR and CDR2 FQNEAQ come from the germline V gene (reference sequence). The CDR3 loop reads CASQTIRGETQYF. The CDR3 DNA follows: TGTGCCAGCCAGACGATCAGGGGAGAGACCCAGTACTTC.

V is TRBV6-1 and J is TRBJ1-1, with D uncertain. This CDR3 has 13 residues. Germline CDR1 MNHNS, CDR2 SASEGT. Trimming took 5 bases from V and 1 from J, leaving 8 bases between them. The CDR3 spells CASSWEENTEAFF. The CDR3 coding sequence is TGTGCCAGCAGTTGGGAGGAGAACACTGAAGCTTTCTTT.

This chain connects TRBV7-2 to TRBJ1-5; tentative D call: TRBD1 (5 bases). The CDR3 loop spans 16 amino acids. Per the germline V gene, CDR1 is SGHTA and CDR2 is FQGNSA. Trimming shortened V by 5 bases and J by 3 bases, and 17 bases separated the two germline ends. The chain's CDR3 is CASSPFAGRDNQPQHF. The CDR3 DNA reads as TGTGCCAGCAGCCCCTTTGCGGGACGAGACAATCAGCCCCAGCATTTT.

V and J are TRBV5-6 and TRBJ2-7, with D possibly being TRBD2 (7 bases). In germline, CDR1 is SGHDT, CDR2 YYEEEE. Trimming stripped 1 base from V and 6 bases from J, with 11 bases between. The CDR3 has 13 amino acids. The CDR3, as DNA: TGTGCCAGCAGCTTGCGGGGGGCTGGCGAGCAGTACTTC. This encodes CASSLRGAGEQYF.

This clone has only one observation. The rearrangement uses TRBV6-5 and TRBJ2-1, with TRBD2 matching over 10 bases. The V gene end was trimmed by 4 bases and the J gene end by 7 bases; junction bases not matched to a gene: 4. Germline assignment: CDR1 MNHEY and CDR2 SVGAGI. This CDR3 is built from 14 residues. The CDR3: CASSSSGRGNEQFF. CDR3 in DNA: TGTGCCAGCAGTTCTAGCGGGAGAGGAAATGAGCAGTTCTTC.